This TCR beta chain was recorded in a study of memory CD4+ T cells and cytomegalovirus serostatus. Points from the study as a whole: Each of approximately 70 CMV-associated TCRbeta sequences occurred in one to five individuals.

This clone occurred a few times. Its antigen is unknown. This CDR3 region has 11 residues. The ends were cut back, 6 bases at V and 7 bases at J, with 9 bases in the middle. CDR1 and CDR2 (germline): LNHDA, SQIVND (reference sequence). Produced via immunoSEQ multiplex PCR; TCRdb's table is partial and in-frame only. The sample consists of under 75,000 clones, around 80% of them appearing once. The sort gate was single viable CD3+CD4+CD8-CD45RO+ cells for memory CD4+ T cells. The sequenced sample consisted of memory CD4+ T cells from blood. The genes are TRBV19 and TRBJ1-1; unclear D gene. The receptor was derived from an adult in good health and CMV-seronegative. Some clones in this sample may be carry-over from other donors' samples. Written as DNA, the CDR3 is TGTGCCAGTAGGACGGGGATTGAAGCTTTCTTT. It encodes CASRTGIEAFF.